This record covers a single T cell receptor beta chain. Its antigen is not identified. CDR3 length: 13 amino acids. Germline CDR1 MNHNS, CDR2 SASEGT. The ends were cut back, 1 base at V and 4 bases at J, with 7 bases in the middle. The treatment: roughly ten-day PBMC culture with coronavirus spike peptide pools or control peptides (ViraFEST assay). Healthy vaccine recipients had no prior SARS-CoV-2 infection, shown by negative nucleocapsid antibodies before and after vaccination. Medium was half-exchanged with fresh IL-2 medium on days 3 and 7. This entry belongs to a study of vaccination and CD4 T cells after COVID-19. On the study more broadly: The convalescents were made up of six males and four females, two of whom were Hispanic.

Scientists ran DNA taken from cultured CD4+ T cells through the Oncomine TCR Beta short-read assay for sequencing. Using the QIAamp micro DNA kit, genomic DNA was extracted from the CD4+ T cells that had been cultured. TCRdb recomputed calls from the PCR reads with MiXCR, one row per CDR3 protein. The table includes under 20,000 distinct CDR3 sequences, over 60% detected once. This specimen consisted of CD4+ T cells from blood, cultured in vitro, obtained after SARS-CoV-2 vaccination. The chain joins TRBV6-1 to TRBJ1-1; D is ambiguous. The sequence was obtained from a human donor who received a COVID-19 vaccine. The CDR3 coding sequence is TGTGCCAGCAGTGAAGGGTGGAGCACTGAAGCTTTCTTT. Protein: CASSEGWSTEAFF.